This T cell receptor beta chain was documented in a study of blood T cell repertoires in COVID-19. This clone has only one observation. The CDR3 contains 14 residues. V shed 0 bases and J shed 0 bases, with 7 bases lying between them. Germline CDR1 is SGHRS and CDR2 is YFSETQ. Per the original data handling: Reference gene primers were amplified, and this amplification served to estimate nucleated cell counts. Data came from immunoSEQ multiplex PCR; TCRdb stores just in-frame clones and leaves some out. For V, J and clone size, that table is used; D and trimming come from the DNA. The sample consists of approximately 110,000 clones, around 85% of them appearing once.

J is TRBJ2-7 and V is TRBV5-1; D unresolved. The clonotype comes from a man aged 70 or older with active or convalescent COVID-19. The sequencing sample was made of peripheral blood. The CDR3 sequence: CASSLDNLSYEQYF. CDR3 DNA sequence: TGCGCCAGCAGCTTGGACAACCTCTCCTACGAGCAGTACTTC.